In this sample, the clone carrying this T cell receptor beta chain turned up a few times. The antigen remains undetermined. This CDR3 has 16 amino acids. The germline CDR1 and CDR2 sequences are MDHEN and SYDVKM. Trimming removed 7 bases from V and 7 bases from J, with 25 bases in between. Once obtained from cultured CD4+ T cells, the DNA was sequenced using the Oncomine TCR Beta short-read assay. Genomic DNA was taken out of cultured CD4+ T cells by extraction. TCRdb fed the PCR reads into MiXCR, producing one record per CDR3 protein. The table includes around 12,000 distinct CDR3 sequences, about 75% detected once. This specimen belongs to a study of vaccination and CD4 T cells after COVID-19. Overall study: Post-diagnosis, post-COVID samples were collected after a median roughly 100 days, ranging 35 to 161. The peptides that stimulated the cells were overlapping spike peptides from SARS-CoV-2, HCoV-NL63, HCoV-OC43 and HCoV-229E.

Treatment here: approximately 9-day PBMC culture with coronavirus spike peptide pools or control peptides (ViraFEST assay). The V gene is TRBV28, the J gene TRBJ1-2; D is possibly TRBD1 (5 bases). The receptor's source is a human donor who had recovered from COVID-19. The source material was CD4+ T cells from blood, cultured in vitro. CDR3 in amino acids: CASTTSRDLNRRGYTF. CDR3 nucleotide sequence: TGTGCCAGCACCACTTCCAGGGACCTAAACCGCCGTGGCTACACCTTC.